The entry below gives a single T cell receptor (beta chain) sequence along with its context. The antigen remains undetermined. TCRdb reworked the 5' RACE reads into one entry per CDR3 protein, no DNA. This sample's table reports hundreds of thousands of distinct CDR3 sequences. This sample was taken from a study of T cells expressing NK-cell markers. About the research overall: CD3+CD56+NKG2C+, CD3+CD56+NKG2C- and CD3+CD56-NKG2C+ T cells, once sorted, supplied the TCR beta repertoires. Seven donors tested HCMV-seropositive and one tested seronegative among the eight sequenced.

Study-level results: What remained unclear was the HCMV specificity of expanded NKG2C+ T cell clones.

This TCR derives from a man between 18 and 69 years old in good health. Source material: blood T cells: a sorted CD56 or NKG2C T cell subset, CD4+ or CD8+ T cells, or bulk PBMC T cells (not recorded which).

The CDR3 reads CASSLRGAVDTQYF. The J gene is TRBJ2-3, the V gene TRBV2; TCRdb picks TRBD1, but there is no DNA to check that call. The CDR3 extends over 14 amino acids. CDR1 SNHLY and CDR2 FYNNEI come from the germline V gene.